These 12 T cell receptor beta chains came from one sample sequenced in a study of cytomegalovirus exposure and HLA in healthy donors. Clones were sequenced by immunoSEQ multiplex PCR, and TCRdb holds only the in-frame ones, with some missing. Among tens of thousands of clones listed, nearly 95% were seen once. Sequencing was carried out using PBMCs. The receptors originated from a man aged 18 to 29 in good health and CMV-seropositive.

The chain recombines TRBV5-1 with TRBJ2-5; D remains ambiguous. Germline V gene lookup returns CDR1 SGHRS and CDR2 YFSETQ. V shed 0 bases and J shed 5 bases, with 8 bases lying between them. The CDR3 sequence is 13 residues long. CDR3 loop: CASSLAGKETQYF. CDR3 nucleotide sequence: TGCGCCAGCAGCTTGGCCGGTAAGGAGACCCAGTACTTC.

The chain carries TRBV15 and TRBJ1-2; D unresolved. Germline-derived CDR1 and CDR2 are LNHNV and YYDKDF (reference sequence). Trimming removed 0 bases at V and 4 bases at J, with 21 bases between. The CDR3 consists of 18 residues. The CDR3 loop is CATSRDPQTTVRLYGYTF. CDR3 DNA sequence: TGTGCCACCAGCAGAGATCCCCAAACTACGGTCCGTCTCTATGGCTACACCTTC. Combining the CDR3 with reference TRBV15 and TRBJ1-2 gives the whole variable domain DAMVIQNPRYQVTQFGKPVTLSCSQTLNHNVMYWYQQKSSQAPKLLFHYYDKDFNNEADTPDNFQSRRPNTSFCFLDIRSPGLGDTAMYLCATSRDPQTTVRLYGYTFGSGTRLTVV.

The CDR3 region is CASSYLGGTGDGYTF. CDR3 bases: TGTGCCAGCAGTTACTTGGGGGGGACTGGGGATGGCTACACCTTC. This sequence joins TRBV6-5 and TRBJ1-2, with a tentative D call TRBD1 (5 bases). V shed 1 base and J shed 6 bases, with 15 bases lying between them. The CDR3 has 15 residues. Germline lookup yields CDR1 MNHEY and CDR2 SVGAGI.

The chain links TRBV15 to TRBJ2-7; 13 nucleotides agree with TRBD2. CDR3 length: 15 residues. Trimming took 1 base from V and 5 from J; bases not matched to a gene: 2. Germline loops: CDR1 LNHNV, CDR2 YYDKDF (reference sequence). CDR3 residues: CATSRGTSGSNEQYF. Here the CDR3 DNA reads TGTGCCACCAGCAGAGGGACTAGCGGGAGCAACGAGCAGTACTTC. Using reference TRBV15 and TRBJ2-7 for the parts outside the CDR3, the full variable domain is DAMVIQNPRYQVTQFGKPVTLSCSQTLNHNVMYWYQQKSSQAPKLLFHYYDKDFNNEADTPDNFQSRRPNTSFCFLDIRSPGLGDTAMYLCATSRGTSGSNEQYFGPGTRLTVT.

The chain has TRBV15 and TRBJ2-1, with 9 positions matching TRBD1. Looked up from germline, CDR1 is LNHNV and CDR2 is YYDKDF (reference sequence). With 0 bases clipped from V and 5 bases from J, the junction kept 2 bases outside the gene matches. This CDR3 region has 15 residues. The DNA for the CDR3 is TGTGCCACCAGCAGAGAAGGACAGGGGAACAATGAGCAGTTCTTC. Its translation: CATSREGQGNNEQFF.

J is TRBJ2-7 and V is TRBV28; 10 nucleotides match TRBD1. The length of the CDR3 is 12 residues. The junction had 6 bases not matched to a gene; V was cut back by 11 bases and J by 5 bases. Germline V gene data show CDR1 as MDHEN and CDR2 as SYDVKM. The CDR3 DNA reads TGTGCCTCCGGGACAGGGGACCACGAGCAGTACTTC. Residues: CASGTGDHEQYF.

V usage is TRBV30 and J usage is TRBJ1-5; TRBD1 matches at 8 bases. The V and J ends lost 1 base and 4 bases, in that order; junction bases with no gene match: 0. The germline gives CDR1 GTSNPN, CDR2 SVGIG (reference sequence). CDR3 length: 13 amino acids. CDR3 bases: TGTGCCTGGAGTGGACAGGGGAATCAGCCCCAGCATTTT. This sequence encodes CAWSGQGNQPQHF.

The chain has TRBV30 and TRBJ1-5, with TRBD1 matching 7 bases. Germline assignment: CDR1 GTSNPN and CDR2 SVGIG (reference sequence). Germline trimming cut 2 bases from V and 3 bases from J; bases unmatched to any gene: 10. CDR3 size: 16 residues. For the CDR3, the DNA is TGTGCCTGGAGTACTTGGGACGGGACAGTCAATCAGCCCCAGCATTTT. Its protein is CAWSTWDGTVNQPQHF.

The rearrangement joins TRBV27 to TRBJ2-7, with a weak D call TRBD2 (6 bases). Per the germline V gene, CDR1 is MNHEY and CDR2 is SMNVEV (reference sequence). The CDR3 runs 16 residues. Between the trimmed V and J ends, which lost 6 bases and 0 bases, there was a span of 18 bases. CDR3 coding DNA: TGTGCCAGCAGCCGCATAGCGGTCTCTTACTCCTACGAGCAGTACTTC. As protein: CASSRIAVSYSYEQYF.

The rearrangement joins TRBV25-1 to TRBJ2-2; D is perhaps TRBD2 (7 bases). The CDR3 covers 17 residues. Germline V lookup: CDR1 MGHDK, CDR2 SYGVNS. V was pared by 0 bases and J by 4 bases, with 15 bases between. The CDR3 here is CASSEYLGGAITGELFF. The CDR3 nucleotides are TGTGCCAGCAGTGAATATCTAGGGGGGGCGATCACCGGGGAGCTGTTTTTT.

The rearrangement joins TRBV29-1 to TRBJ1-1; 7 bases match TRBD1. CDR1 and CDR2 from the germline V gene are SQVTM and ANQGSEA. The CDR3 consists of 14 residues. Trimming cost V 3 bases and J 0 bases; bases outside gene matches: 4. In DNA, the CDR3 is TGCAGCGTTGACCTAACAGGGGTGAACACTGAAGCTTTCTTT. Protein product: CSVDLTGVNTEAFF. Complete variable domain (other parts from reference TRBV29-1 and TRBJ1-1): SAVISQKPSRDICQRGTSLTIQCQVDSQVTMMFWYRQQPGQSLTLIATANQGSEATYESGFVIDKFPISRPNLTFSTLTVSNMSPEDSSIYLCSVDLTGVNTEAFFGQGTRLTVV.

The V and J genes are TRBV28 and TRBJ1-1; D is perhaps TRBD1 (6 bases). CDR1 is MDHEN and CDR2 is SYDVKM in the germline V gene. This CDR3 region has 16 residues. The V and J ends lost 1 base and 3 bases respectively, with 15 bases between them. The CDR3 sequence is CASSLFGGLWDTEAFF. The CDR3 DNA is TGTGCCAGCAGTTTATTCGGGGGGCTATGGGACACTGAAGCTTTCTTT.